This T cell receptor (beta chain) stems from a study of cytotoxic CD8 clonotypes in ibrutinib-treated CLL. This clone was seen just once. Sequencing used immunoSEQ multiplex PCR; TCRdb keeps in-frame clones, though not all of them. The data hold around 160,000 clones, with about four fifths observed a single time. This CDR3 region has 16 residues. The ends were cut back, 0 bases at V and 0 bases at J, with 9 bases in the middle. CDR1 is SGHTA and CDR2 is FQGNSA in the germline V gene. This rearrangement joins TRBV7-2 to TRBJ2-1, with D unclear. The sequencing used PBMCs, collected after 12 months of ibrutinib treatment. The receptor's source is a human donor with chronic lymphocytic leukemia. The CDR3 here is CASSLAWLSSYNEQFF. In DNA, the CDR3 is TGTGCCAGCAGCTTAGCGTGGCTGAGCTCCTACAATGAGCAGTTCTTC.